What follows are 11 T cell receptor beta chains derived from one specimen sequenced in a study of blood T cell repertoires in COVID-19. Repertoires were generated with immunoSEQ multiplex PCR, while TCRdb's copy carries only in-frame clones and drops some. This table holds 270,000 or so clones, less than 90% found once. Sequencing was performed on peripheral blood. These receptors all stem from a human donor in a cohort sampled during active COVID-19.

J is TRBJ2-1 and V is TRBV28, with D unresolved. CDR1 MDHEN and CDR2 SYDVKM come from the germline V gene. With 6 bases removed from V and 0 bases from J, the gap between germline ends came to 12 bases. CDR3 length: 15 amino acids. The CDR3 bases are TGTGCCAGCAGCCCCCGTGTTAGCTCCTACAATGAGCAGTTCTTC. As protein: CASSPRVSSYNEQFF.

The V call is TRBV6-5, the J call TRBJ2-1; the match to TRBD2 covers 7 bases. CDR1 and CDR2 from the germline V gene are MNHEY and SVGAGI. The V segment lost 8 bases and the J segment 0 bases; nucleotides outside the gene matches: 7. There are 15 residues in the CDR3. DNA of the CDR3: TGTGCCAGCCAGTTTAGCGGGCGCTCCTACAATGAGCAGTTCTTC. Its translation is CASQFSGRSYNEQFF.

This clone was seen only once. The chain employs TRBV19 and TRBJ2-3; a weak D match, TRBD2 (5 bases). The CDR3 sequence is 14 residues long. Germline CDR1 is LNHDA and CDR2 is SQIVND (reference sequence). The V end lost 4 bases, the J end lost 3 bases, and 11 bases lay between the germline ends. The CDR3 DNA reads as TGTGCCAGTAGTAAGGCGCTAGCAACAGATACGCAGTATTTT. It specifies CASSKALATDTQYF. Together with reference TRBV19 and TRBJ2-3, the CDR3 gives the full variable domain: DGGITQSPKYLFRKEGQNVTLSCEQNLNHDAMYWYRQDPGQGLRLIYYSQIVNDFQKGDIAEGYSVSREKKESFPLTVTSAQKNPTAFYLCASSKALATDTQYFGPGTRLTVL.

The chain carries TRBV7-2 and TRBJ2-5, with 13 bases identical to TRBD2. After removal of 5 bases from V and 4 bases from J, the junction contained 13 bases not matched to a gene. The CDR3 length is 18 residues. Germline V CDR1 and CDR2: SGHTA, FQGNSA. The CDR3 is CASSRYSGLAGVRETQYF. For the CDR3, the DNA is TGTGCCAGCAGCCGGTATAGTGGACTAGCGGGAGTGAGAGAGACCCAGTACTTC.

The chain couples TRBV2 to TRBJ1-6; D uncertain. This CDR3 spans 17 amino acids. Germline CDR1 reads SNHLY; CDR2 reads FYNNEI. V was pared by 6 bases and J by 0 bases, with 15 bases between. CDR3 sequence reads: CASSATFSSSYNSPLHF. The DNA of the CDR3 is TGTGCCAGCAGCGCAACTTTCTCTAGCTCCTATAATTCACCCCTCCACTTT.

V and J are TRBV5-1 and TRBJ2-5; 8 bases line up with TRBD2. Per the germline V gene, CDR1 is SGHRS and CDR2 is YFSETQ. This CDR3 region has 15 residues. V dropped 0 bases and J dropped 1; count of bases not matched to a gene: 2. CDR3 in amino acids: CASSLGGGIQETQYF. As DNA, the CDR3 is TGCGCCAGCAGCTTGGGCGGGGGGATCCAAGAGACCCAGTACTTC.

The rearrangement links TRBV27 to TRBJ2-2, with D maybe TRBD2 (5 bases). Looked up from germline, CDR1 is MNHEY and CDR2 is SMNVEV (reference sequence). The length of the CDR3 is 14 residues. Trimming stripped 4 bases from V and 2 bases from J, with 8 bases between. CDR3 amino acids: CASSYDYNTGELFF. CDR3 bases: TGTGCCAGCAGTTACGACTATAACACCGGGGAGCTGTTTTTT.

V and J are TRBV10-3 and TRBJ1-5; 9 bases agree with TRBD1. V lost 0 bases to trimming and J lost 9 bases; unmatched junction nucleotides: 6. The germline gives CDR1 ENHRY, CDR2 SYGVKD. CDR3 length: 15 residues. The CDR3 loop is CAISESSDRGRPQHF. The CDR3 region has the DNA TGTGCCATCAGTGAGTCGTCGGACAGGGGAAGGCCCCAGCATTTT.

CDR3: CATSRPGLAGVVAPYEQYF. The CDR3 nucleotides read TGTGCCACCAGCAGACCGGGACTAGCGGGAGTAGTAGCCCCCTACGAGCAGTACTTC. V and J are TRBV15 and TRBJ2-7; the match to TRBD2 covers 14 bases. CDR3 length equals 19 residues. CDR1 and CDR2 from the germline V gene are LNHNV and YYDKDF (reference sequence). Losses at the gene ends were 2 bases for V and 2 bases for J; bases not matched to a gene: 11.

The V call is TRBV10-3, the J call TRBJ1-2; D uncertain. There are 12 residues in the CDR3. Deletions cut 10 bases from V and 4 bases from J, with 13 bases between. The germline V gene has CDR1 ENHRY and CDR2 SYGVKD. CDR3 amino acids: CASVEGPYGYTF. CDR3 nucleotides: TGTGCCAGCGTAGAGGGTCCCTATGGCTACACCTTC.

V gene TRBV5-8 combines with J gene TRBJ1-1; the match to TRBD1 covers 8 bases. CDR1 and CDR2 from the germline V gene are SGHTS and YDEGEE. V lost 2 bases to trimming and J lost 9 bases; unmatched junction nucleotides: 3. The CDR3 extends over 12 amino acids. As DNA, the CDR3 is TGTGCCAGCAGCTTTGGCAGGGGGCAAGCTTTCTTT. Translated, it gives CASSFGRGQAFF.